The TCR beta chain under discussion was sequenced for a study of a mutant IDH1 vaccine in newly diagnosed glioma. In the study overall: Standard pretreatment was either radiotherapy, temozolomide, or, for most, radiochemotherapy with temozolomide.

TCRdb's copy holds only in-frame clones and misses some; the assay was immunoSEQ multiplex PCR. The sample yields about 30,000 clones, about 80% seen once. This clone appeared once. Sample time point: baseline, week 1 (first vaccination visit). Treatment defined: pre-vaccination baseline after standard-of-care therapy. The ends were cut back, 3 bases at V and 6 bases at J, with 12 bases in the middle. This CDR3 is built from 13 residues. Germline loops: CDR1 MGHRA, CDR2 YSYEKL. The V and J genes are TRBV4-1 and TRBJ2-7; no firm D call. The receptor was isolated from a man aged 30-40 years with glioma. Sequencing used PBMCs, obtained from a glioma patient treated with radiotherapy, temozolomide or both. The CDR3 region is CASSQSLRGEQYF. The CDR3 nucleotides read TGCGCCAGCAGCCAGTCTCTCCGAGGCGAGCAGTACTTC.